These 16 T cell receptor beta chains came from one sample sequenced in a study of OX40 agonist ivuxolimab in advanced cancers. TCRdb's table, derived via immunoSEQ multiplex PCR, lists solely in-frame clones and lacks some. This table holds some 46,000 clones, 88% found once. The input for sequencing was CD4+ or CD8+ T cells sorted from blood, taken in a trial of the OX40 agonist ivuxolimab. Receptors were obtained from an adult with an advanced solid tumor such as melanoma, head and neck, liver or kidney cancer.

The chain couples TRBV27 to TRBJ2-1; D uncertain. Germline V gene data show CDR1 as MNHEY and CDR2 as SMNVEV (reference sequence). CDR3 size: 13 residues. Trimming left V 3 bases short and J 2 bases short, with 5 bases between. CDR3 DNA: TGTGCCAGCAGTTTCATGGCCTACAATGAGCAGTTCTTC. This sequence encodes CASSFMAYNEQFF.

This sequence joins TRBV19 and TRBJ2-7; D possibly corresponds to TRBD2 (7 bases). Germline loops: CDR1 LNHDA, CDR2 SQIVND (reference sequence). Trimming left V 0 bases short and J 5 bases short, with 11 bases between. The CDR3 spans 14 residues. In nucleotides, the CDR3 is TGTGCCAGTAGTATAGAACCGGGGGGCCACGAGCAGTACTTC. Amino acid sequence: CASSIEPGGHEQYF.

CDR3 region: CASSQEVTSGANVLTF. The CDR3 bases are TGTGCCAGCAGCCAAGAGGTAACCTCTGGGGCCAACGTCCTGACTTTC. V gene TRBV4-2 combines with J gene TRBJ2-6; D gene ambiguous. V lost 0 bases to trimming and J lost 0 bases, with 6 bases between them. Germline V gives CDR1 LGHNA, CDR2 YNFKEQ. CDR3 length equals 16 residues.

V usage is TRBV5-6 and J usage is TRBJ1-4; D uncertain. The germline gives CDR1 SGHDT, CDR2 YYEEEE. The V and J ends lost 0 bases and 8 bases respectively, with 5 bases between them. This CDR3 has 12 residues. The CDR3 DNA follows: TGTGCCAGCAGCTTGGTGGGAGAAAAACTGTTTTTT. Its protein product is CASSLVGEKLFF.

This chain connects TRBV7-3 to TRBJ1-6; D gene ambiguous. The V end lost 4 bases, the J end lost 6 bases, and 13 bases lay between the germline ends. This CDR3 comprises 15 residues. Germline assignment: CDR1 SGHTA and CDR2 FQGTGA. The CDR3 nucleotides read TGTGCCAGCAGCTCTAACCCCGGGCCTAATTCACCCCTCCACTTT. Encoded protein: CASSSNPGPNSPLHF.

This chain links TRBV5-4 with TRBJ2-2; unclear D gene. V lost 4 bases and J 2 bases, leaving 12 bases between the germline ends. The CDR3 is made up of 15 amino acids. Germline loops: CDR1 SGHNT, CDR2 YYREEE (reference sequence). Here the CDR3 reads CASSTFPINTGELFF. CDR3 coding DNA: TGTGCCAGCAGCACCTTTCCCATCAACACCGGGGAGCTGTTTTTT. Drawing the rest from reference TRBV5-4 and TRBJ2-2, the complete variable domain is ETGVTQSPTHLIKTRGQQVTLRCSSQSGHNTVSWYQQALGQGPQFIFQYYREEENGRGNFPPRFSGLQFPNYSSELNVNALELDDSALYLCASSTFPINTGELFFGEGSRLTVL.

V and J are TRBV2 and TRBJ2-5; possibly TRBD2 for D (6 bases). Germline V gives CDR1 SNHLY, CDR2 FYNNEI. The CDR3 sequence is 14 residues long. Trimming shortened V by 3 bases and J by 5 bases, and 13 bases separated the two germline ends. DNA of the CDR3: TGTGCCAGCAGTGACGTCTCCGGGGGTGAGACCCAGTACTTC. The encoded protein is CASSDVSGGETQYF.

This sequence joins TRBV2 and TRBJ2-2, with D maybe TRBD2 (7 bases). Germline V lookup: CDR1 SNHLY, CDR2 FYNNEI. The CDR3 contains 18 residues. With 2 bases removed from V and 3 bases from J, the gap between germline ends came to 19 bases. The CDR3 nucleotides are TGTGCCAGCAGTGAAAGAAGGGGGAGGGGAGTGGACACCGGGGAGCTGTTTTTT. Its protein is CASSERRGRGVDTGELFF. The variable domain in full, completed from reference TRBV2 and TRBJ2-2, reads EPEVTQTPSHQVTQMGQEVILRCVPISNHLYFYWYRQILGQKVEFLVSFYNNEISEKSEIFDDQFSVERPDGSNFTLKIRSTKLEDSAMYFCASSERRGRGVDTGELFFGEGSRLTVL.

This clone was recorded a few times. This chain uses TRBV19 with TRBJ2-3; 11 bases are a match to TRBD2. CDR3 length: 15 amino acids. Germline CDR1 is LNHDA and CDR2 is SQIVND (reference sequence). Trimming cost V 6 bases and J 7 bases; bases outside gene matches: 9. This CDR3 reads CASRELAGEGHTQYF. CDR3 nucleotides: TGTGCCAGTAGGGAACTAGCGGGGGAGGGACATACGCAGTATTTT.

V and J are TRBV4-3 and TRBJ1-6; D remains ambiguous. Between the trimmed V and J ends, which lost 0 bases and 4 bases, there was a span of 16 bases. This CDR3 is built from 18 residues. Germline CDR1 and CDR2: LGHNA and YSLEER. The CDR3 here is CASSQDGGEGLYNSPLHF. CDR3 sequence (DNA): TGCGCCAGCAGCCAAGATGGTGGAGAGGGCTTGTATAATTCACCCCTCCACTTT.

The chain is built from TRBV15 and TRBJ2-5, with 9 bases lining up with TRBD2. V dropped 4 bases and J dropped 3; count of bases not matched to a gene: 12. The length of the CDR3 is 17 residues. In germline, CDR1 is LNHNV, CDR2 YYDKDF (reference sequence). This CDR3 is CATSKGRGGVAKETQYF. The DNA for the CDR3 is TGTGCCACCAGCAAGGGGCGGGGGGGCGTCGCGAAAGAGACCCAGTACTTC.

V usage is TRBV29-1 and J usage is TRBJ2-2; 9 bases are a match to TRBD1. J was trimmed by 5 bases and V by 7 bases; bases with no gene match: 11. Germline V CDR1 and CDR2: SQVTM, ANQGSEA. The CDR3 is 15 amino acids. The CDR3 reads CSGYLGQGHTGELFF. The CDR3 DNA reads TGCAGCGGATACTTAGGACAGGGGCATACCGGGGAGCTGTTTTTT.

This clone was counted a single time. The chain recombines TRBV7-9 with TRBJ2-5; D is undetermined. Germline CDR1 reads SEHNR; CDR2 reads FQNEAQ (reference sequence). V lost 5 bases and J lost 2, with 18 bases in between. The CDR3 sequence is 16 residues long. The CDR3 DNA reads TGTGCCAGCAGCACGGACCCGATACTTTGGCAAGAGACCCAGTACTTC. It encodes CASSTDPILWQETQYF.

The V and J genes are TRBV28 and TRBJ1-2; no firm D call. V was trimmed by 2 bases and J by 6 bases, leaving 10 bases between them. Germline V gene data show CDR1 as MDHEN and CDR2 as SYDVKM. The CDR3 has 13 residues. CDR3 sequence: CASSLGQHNGYTF. CDR3 in DNA: TGTGCCAGCAGTTTAGGCCAGCACAATGGCTACACCTTC.

This sequence joins TRBV2 and TRBJ2-7; D gene ambiguous. Germline-derived CDR1 and CDR2 are SNHLY and FYNNEI. This CDR3 spans 11 amino acids. V lost 7 bases, J lost 5 bases, and 9 bases lay in between. The CDR3 sequence is CASILSHEQYF. The CDR3, as DNA: TGTGCCAGCATTCTTTCCCACGAGCAGTACTTC.

J is TRBJ2-3 and V is TRBV9; the D call may be TRBD1 or TRBD2 (5 bases each). Germline CDR1 and CDR2: SGDLS and YYNGEE. The CDR3 totals 16 residues. With 0 bases removed from V and 4 bases from J, the gap between germline ends came to 15 bases. The CDR3: CASSVGPRGLADTQYF. DNA for the CDR3: TGTGCCAGCAGCGTAGGTCCGAGGGGCCTCGCAGATACGCAGTATTTT.